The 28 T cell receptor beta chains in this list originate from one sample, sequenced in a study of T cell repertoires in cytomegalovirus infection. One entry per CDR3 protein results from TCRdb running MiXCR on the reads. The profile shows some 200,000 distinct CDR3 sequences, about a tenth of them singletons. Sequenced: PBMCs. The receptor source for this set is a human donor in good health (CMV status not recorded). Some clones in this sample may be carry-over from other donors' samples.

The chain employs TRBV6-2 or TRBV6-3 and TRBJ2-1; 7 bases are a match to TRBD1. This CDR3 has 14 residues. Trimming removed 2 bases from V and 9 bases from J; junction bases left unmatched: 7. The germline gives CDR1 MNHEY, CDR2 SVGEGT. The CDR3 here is CASSYPRDRAEQFF. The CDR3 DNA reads TGTGCCAGCAGTTACCCCCGTGACAGGGCTGAGCAGTTCTTC.

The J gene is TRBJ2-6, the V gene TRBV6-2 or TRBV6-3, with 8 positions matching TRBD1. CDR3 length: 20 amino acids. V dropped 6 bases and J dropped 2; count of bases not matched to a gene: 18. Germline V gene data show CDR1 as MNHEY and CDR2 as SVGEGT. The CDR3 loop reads CASRSKRLPGQAAGANVLTF. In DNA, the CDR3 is TGTGCCAGCAGATCGAAACGCCTCCCGGGACAGGCAGCTGGGGCCAACGTCCTGACTTTC.

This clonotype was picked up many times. CDR3 amino acids: CASTGTGGPNEQFF. The CDR3 DNA is TGTGCCAGCACGGGGACGGGAGGTCCCAATGAGCAGTTCTTC. This chain uses TRBV25-1 with TRBJ2-1, with TRBD2 identical over 7 bases. Germline V gene lookup returns CDR1 MGHDK and CDR2 SYGVNS. This CDR3 has 14 residues. V was pared by 7 bases and J by 6 bases, with 9 bases of the junction left unmatched.

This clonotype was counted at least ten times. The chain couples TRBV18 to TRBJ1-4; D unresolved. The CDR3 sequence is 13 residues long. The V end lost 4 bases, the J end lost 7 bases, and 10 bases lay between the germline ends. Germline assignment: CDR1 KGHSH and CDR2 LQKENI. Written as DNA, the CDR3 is TGTGCCAGCTCACGGGAGGCTGGTGAAAAACTGTTTTTT. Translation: CASSREAGEKLFF.

The CDR3 bases are TGTGCCAGCAGCTTTGGGCAGGGTATCGTCACAGATACGCAGTATTTT. This translates into CASSFGQGIVTDTQYF. This chain uses TRBV7-6 with TRBJ2-3; a possible D gene is TRBD1 (5 bases). With 3 bases removed from V and 2 bases from J, the gap between germline ends came to 15 bases. Germline CDR1 reads SGHVS; CDR2 reads FNYEAQ. There are 16 residues in the CDR3.

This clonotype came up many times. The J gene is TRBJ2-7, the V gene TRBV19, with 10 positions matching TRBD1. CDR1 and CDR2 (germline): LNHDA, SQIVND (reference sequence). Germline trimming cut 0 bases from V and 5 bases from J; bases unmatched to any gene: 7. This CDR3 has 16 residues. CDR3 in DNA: TGTGCCAGTAGTATAGACCCCGGGACAGGGGCTAACGAGCAGTACTTC. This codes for CASSIDPGTGANEQYF. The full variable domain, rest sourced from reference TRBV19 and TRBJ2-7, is DGGITQSPKYLFRKEGQNVTLSCEQNLNHDAMYWYRQDPGQGLRLIYYSQIVNDFQKGDIAEGYSVSREKKESFPLTVTSAQKNPTAFYLCASSIDPGTGANEQYFGPGTRLTVT.

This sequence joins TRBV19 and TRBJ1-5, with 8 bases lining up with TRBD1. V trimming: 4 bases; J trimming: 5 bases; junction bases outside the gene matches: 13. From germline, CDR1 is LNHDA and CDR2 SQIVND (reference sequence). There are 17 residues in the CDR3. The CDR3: CASSTRGGDRGHQPQHF. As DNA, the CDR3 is TGTGCCAGTAGTACCCGGGGGGGAGACAGGGGCCATCAGCCCCAGCATTTT.

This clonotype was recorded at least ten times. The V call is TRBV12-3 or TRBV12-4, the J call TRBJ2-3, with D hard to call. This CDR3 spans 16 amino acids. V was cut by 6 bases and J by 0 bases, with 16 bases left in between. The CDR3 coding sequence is TGTGCCAGCAGGGCAATGGGTCCGGCGAGCACAGATACGCAGTATTTT. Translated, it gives CASRAMGPASTDTQYF.

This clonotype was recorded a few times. CDR3 loop: CASSSTLRQGGTLKLPLHF. The DNA for the CDR3 is TGTGCCAGCAGCTCAACGCTTCGACAGGGGGGGACCCTGAAATTACCCCTCCACTTT. The rearrangement uses TRBV5-5 and TRBJ1-6, with TRBD1 matching 9 bases. The trim removed 3 bases at V and 12 bases at J, leaving 22 bases unmatched. This CDR3 is built from 19 residues. In germline, CDR1 is SGHKS, CDR2 YYEKEE (reference sequence). Together with reference TRBV5-5 and TRBJ1-6, the CDR3 gives the full variable domain: DAGVTQSPTHLIKTRGQQVTLRCSPISGHKSVSWYQQVLGQGPQFIFQYYEKEERGRGNFPDRFSARQFPNYSSELNVNALLLGDSALYLCASSSTLRQGGTLKLPLHFGNGTRLTVT.

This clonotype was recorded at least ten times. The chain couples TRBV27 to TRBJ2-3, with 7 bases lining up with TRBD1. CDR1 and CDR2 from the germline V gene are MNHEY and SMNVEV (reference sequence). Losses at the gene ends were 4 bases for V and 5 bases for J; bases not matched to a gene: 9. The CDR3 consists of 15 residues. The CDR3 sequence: CASSYQGVRGDTQYF. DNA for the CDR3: TGTGCCAGCAGTTACCAGGGGGTGAGGGGAGATACGCAGTATTTT.

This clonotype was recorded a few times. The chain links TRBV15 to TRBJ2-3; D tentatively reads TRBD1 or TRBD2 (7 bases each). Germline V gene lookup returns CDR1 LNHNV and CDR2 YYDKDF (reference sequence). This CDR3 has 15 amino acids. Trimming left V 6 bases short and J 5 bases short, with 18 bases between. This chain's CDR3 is CATRGGGSRVDTQYF. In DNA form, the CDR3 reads TGTGCCACCAGAGGGGGCGGGAGTCGGGTAGATACGCAGTATTTT.

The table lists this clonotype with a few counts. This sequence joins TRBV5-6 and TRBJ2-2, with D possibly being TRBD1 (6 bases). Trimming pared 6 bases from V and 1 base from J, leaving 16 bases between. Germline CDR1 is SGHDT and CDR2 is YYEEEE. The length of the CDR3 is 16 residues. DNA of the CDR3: TGTGCCAGCATCAGAGTCCAGGACAGGAACACCGGGGAGCTGTTTTTT. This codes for CASIRVQDRNTGELFF.

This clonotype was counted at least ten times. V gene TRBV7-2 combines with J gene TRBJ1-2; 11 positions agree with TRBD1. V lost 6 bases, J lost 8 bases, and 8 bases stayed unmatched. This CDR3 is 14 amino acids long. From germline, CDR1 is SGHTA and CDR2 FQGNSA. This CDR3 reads CASRYGQGAGGYTF. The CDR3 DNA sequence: TGTGCCAGCAGATACGGACAGGGGGCAGGAGGCTACACCTTC.

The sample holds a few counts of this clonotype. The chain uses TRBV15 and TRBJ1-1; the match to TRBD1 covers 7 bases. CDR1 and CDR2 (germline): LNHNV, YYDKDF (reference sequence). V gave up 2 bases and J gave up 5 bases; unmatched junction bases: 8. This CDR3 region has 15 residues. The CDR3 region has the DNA TGTGCCACCAGCAGACAGTCAGGGGGTTGGACTGAAGCTTTCTTT. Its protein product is CATSRQSGGWTEAFF.

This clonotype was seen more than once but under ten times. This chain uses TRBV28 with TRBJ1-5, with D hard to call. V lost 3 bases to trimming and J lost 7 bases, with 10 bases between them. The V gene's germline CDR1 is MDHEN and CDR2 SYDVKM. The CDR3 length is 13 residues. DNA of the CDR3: TGTGCCAGCAGTTTTATGGGCTCGCAGCCCCAGCATTTT. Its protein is CASSFMGSQPQHF.

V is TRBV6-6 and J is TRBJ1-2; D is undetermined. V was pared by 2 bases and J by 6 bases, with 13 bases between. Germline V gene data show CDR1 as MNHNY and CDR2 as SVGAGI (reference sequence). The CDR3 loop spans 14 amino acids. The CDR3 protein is CASSYEPGLDGYTF. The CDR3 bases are TGTGCCAGCAGTTACGAACCAGGACTCGATGGCTACACCTTC.

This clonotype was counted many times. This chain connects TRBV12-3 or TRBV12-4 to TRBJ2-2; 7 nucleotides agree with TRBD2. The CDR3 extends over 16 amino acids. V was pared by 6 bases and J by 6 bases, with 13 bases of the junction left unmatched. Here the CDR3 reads CASSSPGGRASGELFF. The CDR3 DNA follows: TGTGCCAGCAGCTCGCCTGGGGGGAGGGCCTCCGGGGAGCTGTTTTTT.

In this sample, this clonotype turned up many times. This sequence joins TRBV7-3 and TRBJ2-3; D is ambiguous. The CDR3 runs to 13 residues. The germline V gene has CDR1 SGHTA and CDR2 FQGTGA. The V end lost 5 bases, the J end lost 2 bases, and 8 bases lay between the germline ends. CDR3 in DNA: TGTGCCAGCAGCCCACGAAACACAGATACGCAGTATTTT. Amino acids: CASSPRNTDTQYF.

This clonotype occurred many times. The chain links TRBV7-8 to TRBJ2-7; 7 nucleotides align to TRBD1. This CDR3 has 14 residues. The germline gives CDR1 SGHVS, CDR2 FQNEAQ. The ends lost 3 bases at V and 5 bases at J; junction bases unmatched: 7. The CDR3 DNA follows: TGTGCCAGCAGCTTCCGACAGGGACAGAACGAGCAGTACTTC. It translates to CASSFRQGQNEQYF.

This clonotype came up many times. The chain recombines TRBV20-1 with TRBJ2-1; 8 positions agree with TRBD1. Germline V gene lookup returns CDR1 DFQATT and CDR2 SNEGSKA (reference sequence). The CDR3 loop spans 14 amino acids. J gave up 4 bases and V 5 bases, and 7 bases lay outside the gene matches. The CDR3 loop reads CSALDRAFYNEQFF. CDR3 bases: TGCAGTGCTTTGGACAGGGCTTTTTACAATGAGCAGTTCTTC.

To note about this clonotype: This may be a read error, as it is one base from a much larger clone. CDR3: CASMGQMNTETFF. The CDR3 region has the DNA TGTGCCAGTATGGGACAGATGAACACTGAAACTTTCTTT. The V gene is TRBV19, the J gene TRBJ1-1; the match to TRBD1 covers 7 bases. This CDR3 is built from 13 residues. The V gene's germline CDR1 is LNHDA and CDR2 SQIVND (reference sequence).

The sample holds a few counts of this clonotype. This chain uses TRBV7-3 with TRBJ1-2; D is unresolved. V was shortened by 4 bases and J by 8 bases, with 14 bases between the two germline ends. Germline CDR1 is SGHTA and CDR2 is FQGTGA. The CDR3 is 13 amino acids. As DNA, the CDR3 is TGTGCCAGCAGCTCTCGGACCGAAGGGGGCTACACCTTC. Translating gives CASSSRTEGGYTF. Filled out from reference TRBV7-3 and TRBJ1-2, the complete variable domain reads GAGVSQTPSNKVTEKGKYVELRCDPISGHTALYWYRQSLGQGPEFLIYFQGTGAADDSGLPNDRFFAVRPEGSVSTLKIQRTERGDSAVYLCASSSRTEGGYTFGSGTRLTVV.

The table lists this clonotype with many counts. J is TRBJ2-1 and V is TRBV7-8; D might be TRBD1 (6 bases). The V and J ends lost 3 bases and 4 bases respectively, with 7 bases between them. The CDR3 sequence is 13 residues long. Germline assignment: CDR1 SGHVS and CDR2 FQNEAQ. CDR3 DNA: TGTGCCAGCAGCTTTGGACAGTACAATGAGCAGTTCTTC. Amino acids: CASSFGQYNEQFF.

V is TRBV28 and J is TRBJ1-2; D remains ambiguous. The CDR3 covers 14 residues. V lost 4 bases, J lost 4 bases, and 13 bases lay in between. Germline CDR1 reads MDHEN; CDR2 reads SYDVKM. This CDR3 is CASSSNQAAYGYTF. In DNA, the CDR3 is TGTGCCAGCAGTTCGAACCAGGCGGCCTATGGCTACACCTTC.

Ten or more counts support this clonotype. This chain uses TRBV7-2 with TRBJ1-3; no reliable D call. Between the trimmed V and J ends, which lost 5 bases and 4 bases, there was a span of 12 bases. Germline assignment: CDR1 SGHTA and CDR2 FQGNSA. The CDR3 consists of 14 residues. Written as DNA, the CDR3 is TGTGCCAGCAGCCCCCCCCCGTACGGAAACACCATATATTTT. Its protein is CASSPPPYGNTIYF.

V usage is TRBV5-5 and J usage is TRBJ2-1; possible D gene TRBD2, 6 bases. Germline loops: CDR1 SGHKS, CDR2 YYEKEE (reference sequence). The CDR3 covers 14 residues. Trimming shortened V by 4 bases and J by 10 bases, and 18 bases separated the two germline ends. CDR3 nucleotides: TGTGCCAGCAGCCCGAGACCCGCCGGGGGAGAGCAGTTCTTC. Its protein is CASSPRPAGGEQFF.

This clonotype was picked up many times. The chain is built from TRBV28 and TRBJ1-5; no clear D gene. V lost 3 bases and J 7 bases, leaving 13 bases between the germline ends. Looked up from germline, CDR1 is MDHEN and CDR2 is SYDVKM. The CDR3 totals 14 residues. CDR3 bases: TGTGCCAGCAGTTTTGATTGGGCTGGACAGCCCCAGCATTTT. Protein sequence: CASSFDWAGQPQHF. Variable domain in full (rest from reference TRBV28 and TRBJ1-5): DVKVTQSSRYLVKRTGEKVFLECVQDMDHENMFWYRQDPGLGLRLIYFSYDVKMKEKGDIPEGYSVSREKKERFSLILESASTNQTSMYLCASSFDWAGQPQHFGDGTRLSIL.

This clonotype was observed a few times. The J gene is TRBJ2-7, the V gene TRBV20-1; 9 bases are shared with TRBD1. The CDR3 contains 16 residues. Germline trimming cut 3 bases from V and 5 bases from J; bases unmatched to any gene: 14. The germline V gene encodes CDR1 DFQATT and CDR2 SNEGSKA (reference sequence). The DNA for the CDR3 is TGCAGTGCTAGCGGTACTGACGGGACAGGGCGGAACGAGCAGTACTTC. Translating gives CSASGTDGTGRNEQYF.